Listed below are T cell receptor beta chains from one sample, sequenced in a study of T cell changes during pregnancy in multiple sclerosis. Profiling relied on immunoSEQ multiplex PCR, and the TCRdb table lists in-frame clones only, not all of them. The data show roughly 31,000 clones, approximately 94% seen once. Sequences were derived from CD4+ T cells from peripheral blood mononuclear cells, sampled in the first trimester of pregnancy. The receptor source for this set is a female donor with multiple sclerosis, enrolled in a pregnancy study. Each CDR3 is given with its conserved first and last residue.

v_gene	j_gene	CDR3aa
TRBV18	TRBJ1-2	CASSHDRGRDGYTF
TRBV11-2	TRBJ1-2	CASSSWGVGNGYTF
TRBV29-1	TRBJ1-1	CSFTGTGNTEAFF
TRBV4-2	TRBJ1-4	CASSLNAGTGNEKLFF
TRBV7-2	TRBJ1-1	CASSSDPNTEAFF
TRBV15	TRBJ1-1	CATSRGGGQGALGTEAFF
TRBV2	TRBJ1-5	CASSPLLEDNQPQHF
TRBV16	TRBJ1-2	CASSQSRTGSYGYTF
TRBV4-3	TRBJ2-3	CASSQGPGGGQVDTQYF
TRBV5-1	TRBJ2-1	CASSFGTLYNEQFF
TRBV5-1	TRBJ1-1	CASSSEMGTEAFF
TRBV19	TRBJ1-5	CASTPWGGGGQPQHF
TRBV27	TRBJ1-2	CASTYYGYTF
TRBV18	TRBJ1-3	CASSPGQGGNTIYF
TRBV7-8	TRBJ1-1	CASSLRTEGYGAFF
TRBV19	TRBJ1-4	CASTTSHGVEKLFF
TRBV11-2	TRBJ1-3	CASSQGTFPGLGGNTIYF
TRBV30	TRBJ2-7	CAWASGAAYEQYF
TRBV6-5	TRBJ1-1	CASSYVGAVNTEAFF
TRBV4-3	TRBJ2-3	CASSQDLEDTQYF
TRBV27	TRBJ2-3	CASRTQGFTDTQYF
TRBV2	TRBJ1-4	CASSESGTGAATNEKLFF
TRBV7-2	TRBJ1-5	CASSQAAIQGNQPQHF
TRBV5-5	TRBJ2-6	CASSSDSSGANVLTF
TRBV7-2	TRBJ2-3	CASSLFITSGAGRDTQYF
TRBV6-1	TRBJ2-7	CASSEVTGGYEQYF
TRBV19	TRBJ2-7	CASSMGGQGLYEQYF
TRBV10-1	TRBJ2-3	CASSGGWRTDTQYF
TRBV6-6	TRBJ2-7	CASSYGQGPYEQYF
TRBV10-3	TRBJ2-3	CAISGSQPYTDTQYF
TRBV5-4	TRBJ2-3	CASSDTTKGDTQYF
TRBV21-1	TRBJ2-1	CAKLELNPYNEQFF
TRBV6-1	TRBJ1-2	CASSRDFVSGYTF
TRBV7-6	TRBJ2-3	CASSLGGRGPSTDTQYF
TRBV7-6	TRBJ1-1	CASSPYSNTEAFF
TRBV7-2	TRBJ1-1	CASSSQTGGNTEAFF
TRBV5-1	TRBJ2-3	CASSLAGQDTQYF
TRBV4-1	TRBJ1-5	CASSQAPVGYSNQPQHF
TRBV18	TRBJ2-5	CASQQYLGNQETQYF
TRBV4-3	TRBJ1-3	CASSQDPRGTGNTIYF
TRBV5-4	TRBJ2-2	CASSLELATGELFF
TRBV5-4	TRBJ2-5	CASSLGTSGGRGTQYF
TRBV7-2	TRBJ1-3	CASSRGTVQGNTIYF
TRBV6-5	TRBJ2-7	CASSYPLLGGNYEQYF
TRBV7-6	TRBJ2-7	CASSSRDRGLGEQYF
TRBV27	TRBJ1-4	CASSSLGAANEKLFF
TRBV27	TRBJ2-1	CASRSDYNEQFF
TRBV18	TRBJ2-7	CASSPVELYEQYF
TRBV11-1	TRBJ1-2	CASSHGDRDYGYTF
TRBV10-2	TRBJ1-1	CASHGPDTNTEAFF
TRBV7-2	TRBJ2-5	CASSLSPSTLETQYF
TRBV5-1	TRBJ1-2	CASSPGPAGDGYTF
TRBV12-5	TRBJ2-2	CASRQADTGELFF
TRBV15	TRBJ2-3	CATSLNPHTDTQYF
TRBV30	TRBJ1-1	CAWSWEGEAFF
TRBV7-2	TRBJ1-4	CASSLAGTGEEKLFF
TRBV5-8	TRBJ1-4	CASSWIPGQGGEKLFF
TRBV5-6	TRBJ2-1	CASSLGTRNEQFF
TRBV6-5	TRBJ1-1	CASSYPNGGQTEAFF